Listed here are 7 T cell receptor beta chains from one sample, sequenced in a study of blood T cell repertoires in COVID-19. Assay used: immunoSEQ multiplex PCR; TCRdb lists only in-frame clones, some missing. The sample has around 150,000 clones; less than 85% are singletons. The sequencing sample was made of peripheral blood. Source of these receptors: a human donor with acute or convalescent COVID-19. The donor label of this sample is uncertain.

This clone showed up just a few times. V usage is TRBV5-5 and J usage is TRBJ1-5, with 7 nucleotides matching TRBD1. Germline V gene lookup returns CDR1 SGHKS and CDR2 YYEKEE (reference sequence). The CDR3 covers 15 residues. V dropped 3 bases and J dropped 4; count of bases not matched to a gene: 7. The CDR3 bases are TGTGCCAGCAGCTCCATAGGGGGCTATAATCAGCCCCAGCATTTT. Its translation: CASSSIGGYNQPQHF.

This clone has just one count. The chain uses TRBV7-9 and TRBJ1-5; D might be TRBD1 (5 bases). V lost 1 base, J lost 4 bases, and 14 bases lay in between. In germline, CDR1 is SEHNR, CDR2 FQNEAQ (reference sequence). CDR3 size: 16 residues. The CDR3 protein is CASSLGYGGGNQPQHF. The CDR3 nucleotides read TGTGCCAGCAGCTTAGGTTACGGGGGAGGGAATCAGCCCCAGCATTTT.

CDR3 protein: CSVEGLAESTDTQYF. The CDR3 region has the DNA TGCAGCGTCGAGGGACTAGCGGAAAGCACAGATACGCAGTATTTT. This chain joins TRBV29-1 and TRBJ2-3; the match to TRBD2 covers 11 bases. V gave up 6 bases and J gave up 0 bases; unmatched junction bases: 5. This CDR3 has 15 residues. Germline loops: CDR1 SQVTM, CDR2 ANQGSEA.

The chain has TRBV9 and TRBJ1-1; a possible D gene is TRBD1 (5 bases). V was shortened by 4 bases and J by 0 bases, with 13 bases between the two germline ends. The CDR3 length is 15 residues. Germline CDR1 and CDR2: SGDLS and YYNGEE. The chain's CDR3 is CASSTSRGMNTEAFF. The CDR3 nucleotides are TGTGCCAGCAGCACTTCCCGGGGGATGAACACTGAAGCTTTCTTT. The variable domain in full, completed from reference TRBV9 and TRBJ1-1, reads DSGVTQTPKHLITATGQRVTLRCSPRSGDLSVYWYQQSLDQGLQFLIQYYNGEERAKGNILERFSAQQFPDLHSELNLSSLELGDSALYFCASSTSRGMNTEAFFGQGTRLTVV.

The CDR3 loop is CASSPRGGNEKLFF. CDR3 sequence (DNA): TGTGCCAGCAGCCCCAGGGGCGGGAATGAAAAACTGTTTTTT. V and J are TRBV7-8 and TRBJ1-4, with D possibly being TRBD1 (6 bases). The CDR3 has 14 amino acids. From germline, CDR1 is SGHVS and CDR2 FQNEAQ. The V end lost 5 bases, the J end lost 5 bases, and 12 bases lay between the germline ends. The whole variable domain, filled in from reference TRBV7-8 and TRBJ1-4, reads GAGVSQSPRYKVAKRGQDVALRCDPISGHVSLFWYQQALGQGPEFLTYFQNEAQLDKSGLPSDRFFAERPEGSVSTLKIQRTQQEDSAVYLCASSPRGGNEKLFFGSGTQLSVL.

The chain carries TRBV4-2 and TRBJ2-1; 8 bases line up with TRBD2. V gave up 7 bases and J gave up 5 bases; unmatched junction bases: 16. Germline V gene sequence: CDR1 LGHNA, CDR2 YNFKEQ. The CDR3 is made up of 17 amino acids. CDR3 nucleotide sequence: TGTGCCAGCACCATGACGGGCGGGGGGTACCCTGACAATGAGCAGTTCTTC. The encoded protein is CASTMTGGGYPDNEQFF.

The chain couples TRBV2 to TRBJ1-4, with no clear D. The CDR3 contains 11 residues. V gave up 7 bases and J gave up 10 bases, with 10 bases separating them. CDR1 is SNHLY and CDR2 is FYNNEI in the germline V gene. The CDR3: CASTANGKLFF. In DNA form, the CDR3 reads TGTGCCAGCACCGCTAACGGAAAACTGTTTTTT.